The T cell receptor beta chain under discussion was sequenced for a study of cytomegalovirus exposure and HLA in healthy donors (dated by TCRdb to about 2017). For context, the study as a whole: An earlier analysis of fewer than 750 of the donors reported 276 Gb of sequence data and 95 million to 120 million unique TCR beta sequences obtained from roughly 180 million T cells. Of the approximately 370 genotyped donors, roughly 76% were placed in the genetic ancestry cluster associated with self-reported Caucasian donors. Both class I and class II loci were covered by HLA typing, at four-digit resolution. To predict cytomegalovirus infection status, the study brought together high-throughput TCR immunosequencing, statistical association of individual TCRs with disease status, and machine learning. The study was designed to test whether signatures of past pathogen exposure could be identified by cataloging public T cell receptors. In a later analysis, previously published TCR beta repertoires from fewer than 750 donors were re-analyzed and high-resolution HLA genotyping was added so that TCR occurrence patterns could be studied. The number of donors typed differed by locus, with about 629-640 for A, B, C, DRB1 and DQB1, around 520 for DQA1, 600 to 610 for DPA1, and around 460 for DPB1. Roughly five DR-DQ haplotypes were handled as single units for association and clustering, since linkage in the cohort was strong. The later analysis used no new phenotypic data to find candidate immune exposures, relying instead on TCR beta sequences and their occurrence across donors. Donor age, sex, ethnicity and CMV serostatus were compiled alongside the repertoire data. An early release that covered more than 550 HLA-typed donors contained approximately 300 gigabases of sequencing data and tens of millions of unique TCR sequences. The study profiled the T cell repertoires of fewer than 850 subjects by immunosequencing and related them to cytomegalovirus serostatus. All discovery cohort repertoires had been generated using a single sequencing platform. Genome-wide SNP genotypes for about 65% of the roughly 670 donors were used in a later genetic analysis, which treated that subset as a discovery cohort. To decide whether each TCR beta V gene segment behaved as functional or pseudogenic, an earlier analysis of fewer than 750 of the donors relied on high-throughput TCR beta sequencing. Across under 500 genotyped donors of the cohort, an average of about 240,000 unique TCR beta nucleotide sequences per donor were sequenced, and 15% to 20% of those sequences were non-productive. Along with the roughly 610-subject first cohort, a separate validation cohort of over 90 different subjects was used.

Overall results and qualifications from the work: HLA typing was unavailable for some donors at each locus, so association tests used only the typed subset. Only TCR beta chains were sequenced in this cohort, and the absence of alpha or paired-chain data limited detectable features. In the study, some 160 TCR beta chains were listed as associated with cytomegalovirus. According to the authors, the approach could potentially be generalized to other disease states and immunological phenotypes. Some IMGT-functional V segments, including TRBV6-2 and TRBV6-3, could not be told apart with the 87-base-pair reads, so those segments were excluded. A later analysis associated roughly 17,000 TCR beta sequences with specific HLA alleles at a false discovery rate of 0.05. Immune exposure information for the cohort was limited to CMV serostatus. A further reported finding was that TCR beta sequences accurately predicted the HLA-A and HLA-B alleles for most subjects in the first cohort. Presence/absence analyses assumed roughly uniform sequencing depth across donors, an assumption that may not hold. The classifier was reported to diagnose cytomegalovirus status with high specificity and sensitivity in both the original and validation cohorts. When HLA alleles, especially DR and DQ, strongly co-occurred, TCR associations were difficult to assign to individual alleles. A few of the identified cytomegalovirus-associated TCR beta chains were confirmed in vitro to be specific for cytomegalovirus antigens. In an earlier analysis of 500 to 650 of the donors, most TCR beta V segments appeared in productive rearrangements about 90% or about 30% of the time, broadly matching IMGT annotations. V-gene and J-gene trimming of TCR beta chains was associated with a missense DCLRE1C variant in a later genetic analysis, and the association was replicated in an independent cohort. According to a later analysis, TCR association rates differed among HLA loci, with DRB1 alleles showing the most associated TCRs and HLA-C alleles showing the fewest. About 15 rarely observed V segments, including chromosome 9 orphons, were excluded from the earlier analysis of several hundred of the donors because counts were too low. In a later analysis, several top co-occurrence clusters were reported to appear linked to parvovirus B19, influenza, CMV and Epstein-Barr virus. Linkage disequilibrium might explain the correlated functional status among segregating V segments, but an unknown experimental factor could not be ruled out. Compared with equally common non-associated chains, HLA-associated TCR beta chains in a later analysis were more clonally expanded and had lower generation probabilities. According to a later genetic analysis, donors in an Asian-associated ancestry cluster had fewer N-insertions in productive TCRs than the roughly 670-donor mean. According to a later analysis, most CMV-associated TCR beta chains appeared to be HLA-restricted, and the HLA associations seemed to be driven largely by CMV exposure. A cluster of highly shared sequence variants was judged likely to represent a technical artifact of the sequencing pipeline. Across donors, most TCR sequences were observed very rarely, whereas some public TCRs were present in many individuals.

Comments on this clone: It has no known antigen specificity. Within one base of it there is no much larger clone, and no base qualities were kept.

The library relied on the immunoSEQ multiplex PCR assay. For the multiplex PCR, a mixture combining 60 forward primers for TCR Vbeta segments and 13 reverse primers for TCR Jbeta segments was used. A multiplex PCR assay on genomic DNA amplified the CDR3 region of rearranged TCR beta genes. The amplified TCR beta libraries were sequenced on the Illumina HiSeq System as 87-base-pair reads. Regarding the original processing steps: A later analysis counted 65 million to 90 million unique TCR beta chains across the 500 to 850 repertoires, and 9 million to 14 million of these chains were shared by at least two donors. A nearest-neighbor algorithm error-corrected the raw reads and collapsed the reads into unique sequences, merging closely related sequences to remove PCR and sequencing errors. To assign V, D and J gene segments, CDR3 sequences were aligned to IMGT reference sequences. Each retained sequence needed at least a six-nucleotide match to both a V gene segment and a J gene segment. A rearrangement was called productive if the CDR3 had no stop codons and remained in frame with V and J, and every other rearrangement was called non-productive. Following IMGT convention, CDR3 was defined as the stretch from the second conserved V-encoded cysteine up to the conserved J-encoded phenylalanine. In an earlier analysis of approximately 590 of the donors, sequences lacking an unambiguous match to a single V gene segment were excluded. In an earlier analysis of 500 to 750 of the donors, V segments were called functional above 56.7% productive rearrangements and were called segregating when the between-donor standard deviation exceeded 5%. A statistical classification framework was built to diagnose cytomegalovirus status from the catalog of TCR beta chain sequences. In a later analysis, V and J genes were assigned by comparing TCR nucleotide sequences against IMGT/GENE-DB human TR gene sequences. In a later analysis, CDR3 sequences and most-parsimonious VDJ recombination scenarios were assigned using the TCRdist pipeline. In a later analysis, each TCR beta chain was defined by its CDR3 amino acid sequence together with its V-gene family, and reads lacking a unique V-gene family were excluded. As a way to deal with suspected cross-contamination and a sequencing artifact, a later analysis dropped over 550 nucleotide sequences that were highly shared and had low generation probability. In a later analysis, a clonal expansion index for each public chain was calculated from normalized within-repertoire ranks of inferred template counts. Generation probabilities in a later analysis came from a VDJ recombination model fitted to out-of-frame rearrangements, and those results were checked against IGoR. A later analysis scored TCR-TCR, TCR-HLA and TCR-CMV co-occurrence with hypergeometric tests, applying a repertoire-size bias correction to TCR pairs. A later analysis estimated false discovery rates by permuting HLA or CMV assignments 20 times. A later analysis grouped co-occurring TCRs with DBSCAN, adding TCRdist sequence similarity when clustering within HLA-allele-positive subsets. Repertoires with fewer than 30,000 or more than 120,000 public chains were left out of co-occurrence clustering, as were a few repertoires with anomalous nucleotide sharing. Sourced from immuneACCESS, this table was stored by TCRdb with only in-frame sequences that have V and J called. A share of the clones is absent; for the studies checked, an unresolved V gene accounts for under half, and the remainder has no known explanation. That table furnishes V, J and clone size, whereas the DNA furnished D and trimming. The sample table holds about 150,000 clones, of which around four fifths were seen once. Nearly 3.5% of the sample belongs to the ten largest clones.

The cohort comprised 550 to 700 healthy bone marrow donors. All cohort members were sampled while nominally healthy, although unrecorded immune exposures were likely present. The donor tested CMV seronegative, placing the donor among the 350 or so seronegative members of the cohort. A peripheral blood sample was collected from each donor, and TCR beta sequencing was performed on peripheral blood mononuclear cells. The Qiagen DNeasy Blood Extraction Kit was used to extract genomic DNA from the blood cell samples. Unmatched junction bases come to 2, with V trimmed by 3 bases and J by 1 base. The germline V gene encodes CDR1 SGDLS and CDR2 YYNGEE. Spanning cysteine to phenylalanine, the CDR3 consists of 14 amino acids. The retained sequence is limited to the CDR3, 42 bases, with the frame set at the first base.

The sequenced material came from PBMCs. In this chain, TRBV9 is recombined with TRBJ2-5, with 8 middle bases fitting TRBD2. This TCR was recovered from a male donor in good health and CMV-seronegative. The bases are TGTGCCAGCAGCGCCAGCGGGGGCCAAGAGACCCAGTACTTC. It specifies CASSASGGQETQYF.